These T cell receptor beta chains were read from a single sample in a study of shared clonotypes between healthy human individuals. Assay: immunoSEQ multiplex PCR; the TCRdb copy retains only in-frame clones and omits some. The data contain some 2,500,000 clones, roughly 92% of them seen just once; the ten biggest clones take up approximately 0.4%. Sequenced sample: naive CD4+ T cells from PBMCs. The receptors shown here come from a man between 18 and 29 years old in good health. Some clones in this sample may be carry-over from other donors' samples. CDR3s include the opening cysteine and the closing phenylalanine or tryptophan. The D gene is left open where the match is weak. Expanded clones are given a class, and other clones once, few, many or no size at all.

TRBJ2-5	.	.	TRBV9	CASSVRGGEETQYF	TGTGCCAGCAGCGTCAGAGGGGGTGAGGAGACCCAGTACTTC
TRBJ1-3	TRBD1	.	TRBV19	CASTPYTGTGGFGNTIYF	TGTGCCAGCACCCCCTACACCGGGACAGGGGGATTTGGAAACACCATATATTTT
TRBJ2-1	.	.	TRBV20-1	CSALANEQFF	TGCAGTGCTCTAGCGAATGAGCAGTTCTTC
TRBJ2-1	TRBD2	.	TRBV9	CASSGPREANEQFF	TGTGCCAGCAGCGGACCGCGGGAGGCGAATGAGCAGTTCTTC
TRBJ2-3	TRBD2	.	TRBV5-1	CASSPGLAGGLRTDTQYF	TGCGCCAGCAGCCCGGGACTAGCGGGAGGGTTACGCACAGATACGCAGTATTTT
TRBJ2-2	.	few	TRBV23-1	CASSEGQENTGELFF	TGCGCCAGCAGTGAGGGGCAAGAGAACACCGGGGAGCTGTTTTTT
TRBJ2-5	.	.	TRBV27	CASRSERTSFVQYF	TGTGCCAGCAGAAGTGAAAGGACCTCTTTTGTCCAGTACTTC
TRBJ2-7	.	once	TRBV11-2	CASSLRGAVVMEQYF	TGTGCCAGCAGCTTAAGGGGGGCGGTAGTTATGGAGCAGTACTTC
TRBJ2-2	TRBD1	.	TRBV9	CASSGQGGTGELFF	TGTGCCAGCAGCGGACAGGGCGGCACCGGGGAGCTGTTTTTT
TRBJ2-4	.	.	TRBV5-4	CASSLAEVAKNIQYF	TGTGCCAGCAGCTTGGCCGAAGTAGCCAAAAACATTCAGTACTTC
TRBJ2-3	.	.	TRBV28	CASSLSDTQYF	TGTGCCAGCAGCCTCTCAGATACGCAGTATTTT
TRBJ2-1	TRBD1	.	TRBV15	CATSRDRGEQFF	TGTGCCACCAGCAGGGACAGGGGCGAGCAGTTCTTC
TRBJ1-2	.	.	TRBV6-7	CASSYWGPWGYGYTF	TGTGCCAGCAGTTACTGGGGCCCGTGGGGCTATGGCTACACCTTC
TRBJ1-1	TRBD1	.	TRBV25-1	CASRAGDRVNLRAFF	TGTGCCAGCAGGGCGGGGGACAGGGTAAATTTAAGAGCTTTCTTT
TRBJ2-3	TRBD2	.	TRBV5-1	CASSLNSGTDTQYF	TGCGCCAGCAGCCTAAATAGCGGGACAGATACGCAGTATTTT
TRBJ1-4	.	.	TRBV15	CATSRGGRNEKLFF	TGTGCCACCAGCAGAGGTGGTCGGAATGAAAAACTGTTTTTT
TRBJ1-2	.	.	TRBV19	CASSIPSQGTSGYTF	TGTGCCAGTAGTATCCCCTCTCAGGGGACATCCGGCTACACCTTC
TRBJ1-6	TRBD1	.	TRBV4-1	CASSSRTGNSPLHF	TGCGCCAGCAGCTCCCGGACAGGGAATTCACCCCTCCACTTT
TRBJ1-2	.	.	TRBV6-6	CASSYGGALNYGYTF	TGTGCCAGCAGTTACGGTGGGGCCCTCAACTATGGCTACACCTTC
TRBJ1-2	TRBD1	.	TRBV28	CASSEYRGEGYTF	TGTGCCAGCAGTGAGTACAGGGGAGAAGGCTACACCTTC
TRBJ2-5	TRBD2	.	TRBV5-4	CASSQRGGRGNQETQYF	TGTGCCAGCAGCCAGCGGGGGGGCAGGGGGAACCAAGAGACCCAGTACTTC
TRBJ2-1	TRBD2	.	TRBV7-3	CASSESGTSGSDEQFF	TGTGCCAGCAGCGAATCCGGGACTAGCGGGAGCGATGAGCAGTTCTTC
TRBJ1-3	.	.	TRBV6-1	CASSFPGNTIYF	TGTGCCAGCAGTTTCCCTGGAAACACCATATATTTT
TRBJ2-2	.	once	TRBV7-9	CASSPHHTGELFF	TGTGCCAGCAGTCCACACCACACCGGGGAGCTGTTTTTT
TRBJ2-1	TRBD1	.	TRBV5-1	CASSLAGQGSYNEQFF	TGCGCCAGCAGCTTGGCCGGACAGGGGAGCTACAATGAGCAGTTCTTC
TRBJ1-2	TRBD1	.	TRBV4-1	CASSQAGTGAFYGYTF	TGCGCCAGCAGCCAGGCCGGGACAGGGGCCTTCTATGGCTACACCTTC
TRBJ2-7	.	.	TRBV2	CASSAGRTYYEQYF	TGTGCCAGCAGTGCAGGACGGACTTACTACGAGCAGTACTTC
TRBJ2-3	.	.	TRBV7-2	CASSLDVKNTQYF	TGTGCCAGCAGCTTAGATGTGAAAAATACGCAGTATTTT
TRBJ2-1	.	.	TRBV19	CASSRKRALYNEQFF	TGTGCCAGTAGTAGAAAGCGGGCCCTCTACAATGAGCAGTTCTTC
TRBJ2-1	.	.	TRBV30	CAWSRAAYNEQFF	TGTGCCTGGAGTCGCGCGGCCTACAATGAGCAGTTCTTC
TRBJ2-7	TRBD1	.	TRBV27	CASSLRDRPLQQYF	TGTGCCAGCAGTTTACGGGACAGGCCCCTGCAGCAGTACTTC
TRBJ2-7	.	.	TRBV28	CASSLRGEQYF	TGTGCCAGCAGTTTAAGGGGGGAGCAGTACTTC
TRBJ1-2	TRBD1	.	TRBV6-1	CASSEVGQSNYGYTF	TGTGCCAGCAGTGAAGTGGGACAGTCTAACTATGGCTACACCTTC
TRBJ2-3	.	.	TRBV5-1	CASSLGNTDTQYF	TGCGCCAGCAGCTTGGGGAACACAGATACGCAGTATTTT
TRBJ2-2	TRBD1	.	TRBV4-2	CASSRQGALGGELFF	TGTGCCAGCAGCCGTCAGGGGGCGTTAGGGGGGGAGCTGTTTTTT
TRBJ1-2	TRBD1	.	TRBV4-1	CASSQESTGSNYGYTF	TGCGCCAGCAGCCAGGAATCGACAGGGAGCAACTATGGCTACACCTTC
TRBJ1-1	TRBD1	.	TRBV5-4	CASSFDRVGEAFF	TGTGCCAGCAGCTTCGACAGGGTTGGTGAAGCTTTCTTT
TRBJ1-1	.	.	TRBV6-5	CASSWGKIGLNTEAFF	TGTGCCAGCAGTTGGGGGAAAATTGGACTGAACACTGAAGCTTTCTTT
TRBJ2-7	.	.	TRBV18	CASSPPGQPYEQYF	TGTGCCAGCTCACCACCCGGACAGCCCTACGAGCAGTACTTC
TRBJ2-1	TRBD2	.	TRBV30	CAWRGTSDEQFF	TGTGCCTGGCGTGGGACTAGCGATGAGCAGTTCTTC
TRBJ1-1	TRBD1	.	TRBV4-3	CASSQDPPRQGPNTEAFF	TGCGCCAGCAGCCAAGACCCCCCCCGACAGGGACCGAACACTGAAGCTTTCTTT